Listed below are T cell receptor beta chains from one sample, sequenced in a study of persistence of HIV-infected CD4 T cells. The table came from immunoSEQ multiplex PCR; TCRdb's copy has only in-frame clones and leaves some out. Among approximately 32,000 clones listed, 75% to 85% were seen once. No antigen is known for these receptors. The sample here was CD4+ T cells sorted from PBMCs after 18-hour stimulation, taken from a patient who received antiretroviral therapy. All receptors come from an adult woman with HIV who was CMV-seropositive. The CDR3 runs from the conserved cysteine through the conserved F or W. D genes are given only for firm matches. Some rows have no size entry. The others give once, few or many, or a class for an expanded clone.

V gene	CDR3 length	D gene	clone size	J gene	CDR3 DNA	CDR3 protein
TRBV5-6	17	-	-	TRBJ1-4	TGTGCCAGCATGATTCAGGGGTCCATAGCAACTAATGAAAAACTGTTTTTT	CASMIQGSIATNEKLFF
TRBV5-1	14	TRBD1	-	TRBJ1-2	TGCGCCAGCAGCAGGGGACAGCCTAACTATGGCTACACCTTC	CASSRGQPNYGYTF
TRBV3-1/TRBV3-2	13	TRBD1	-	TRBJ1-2	TGTGCCAGCAGCCAGGGACAGGGGAGAGGCTACACCTTC	CASSQGQGRGYTF
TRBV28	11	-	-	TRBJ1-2	TGTGCCAGCAGTTCGGCGGGGGGCTACACCTTC	CASSSAGGYTF
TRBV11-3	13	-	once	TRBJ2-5	TGTGCCAGCAGCTTGGGCTCTCAAGAGACCCAGTACTTC	CASSLGSQETQYF
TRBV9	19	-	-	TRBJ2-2	TGTGCCAGCAGCCGAGGGCTTGGGAGACTAGTGGGGAACACCGGGGAGCTGTTTTTT	CASSRGLGRLVGNTGELFF
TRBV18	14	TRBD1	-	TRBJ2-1	TGTGCCAGCTCACCACCGGGGGACAGCAATGAGCAGTTCTTC	CASSPPGDSNEQFF
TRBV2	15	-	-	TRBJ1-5	TGTGCCAGCAGTGAAACAGTAAGCCCGAATCAGCCCCAGCATTTT	CASSETVSPNQPQHF
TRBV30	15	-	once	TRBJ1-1	TGTGCCTGGAGTAGGCCGGGGGGGTGGAACACTGAAGCTTTCTTT	CAWSRPGGWNTEAFF
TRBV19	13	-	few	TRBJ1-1	TGTGCCAGTAGTATCAGGGGGAACACTGAAGCTTTCTTT	CASSIRGNTEAFF
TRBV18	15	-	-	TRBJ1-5	TGTGCCAGCTCACCGCAGAGGGGGGGTGATCAGCCCCAGCATTTT	CASSPQRGGDQPQHF
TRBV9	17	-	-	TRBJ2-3	TGTGCCAGCAGCCCTCAGGGGTCTAGCGCCAGCACAGATACGCAGTATTTT	CASSPQGSSASTDTQYF
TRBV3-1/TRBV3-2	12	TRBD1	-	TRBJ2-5	TGTGCCAGCCACAGGGGAAGAGAGACCCAGTACTTC	CASHRGRETQYF
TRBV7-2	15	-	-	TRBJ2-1	TGTGCCAGCAGCTTAGTAGAGTGGGGCCTCAATGAGCAGTTCTTC	CASSLVEWGLNEQFF
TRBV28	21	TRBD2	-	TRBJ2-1	TGTGCCAGCAGTCCTGGGAAGAGACTAGCGGGAGTCCGCCCAAAGTACAATGAGCAGTTCTTC	CASSPGKRLAGVRPKYNEQFF
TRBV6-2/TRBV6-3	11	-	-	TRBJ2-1	TGTGCCAGCAGTGGTACGGGTGAGCAGTTCTTC	CASSGTGEQFF
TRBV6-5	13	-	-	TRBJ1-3	TGTGCCAGCAGAAGCTTTCCTGGAAACACCATATATTTT	CASRSFPGNTIYF
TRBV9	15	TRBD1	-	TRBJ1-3	TGTGCCAGCAGCGGCGGACAGGGTTACGGAAACACCATATATTTT	CASSGGQGYGNTIYF
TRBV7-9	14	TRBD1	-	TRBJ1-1	TGTGCCAGCAGCCCTGAGGGGGCGCGCACTGAAGCTTTCTTT	CASSPEGARTEAFF
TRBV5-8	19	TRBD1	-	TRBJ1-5	TGTGCCAGCAGCAAAACCCCCGGGACAGGTCGAGGAGACAATCAGCCCCAGCATTTT	CASSKTPGTGRGDNQPQHF
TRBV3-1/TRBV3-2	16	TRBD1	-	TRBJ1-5	TGTGCCAGCAGCCAAGAACCAGGGGGCCTGGTATGGCCCCAGCATTTT	CASSQEPGGLVWPQHF
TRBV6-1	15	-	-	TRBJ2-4	TGTGCCAGCAGTGAAGCGCCGCACAGGGAAAACATTCAGTACTTC	CASSEAPHRENIQYF
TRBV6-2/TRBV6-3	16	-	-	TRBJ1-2	TGTGCCAGCAGTTACTCGTTTTATGAAGCGAACTATGGCTACACCTTC	CASSYSFYEANYGYTF
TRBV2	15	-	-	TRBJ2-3	TGTGCCAGCAGTCCAGGGGTGCGGGGCGCAGATACGCAGTATTTT	CASSPGVRGADTQYF
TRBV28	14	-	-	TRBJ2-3	TGTGCCAGCAGTTCGACTAGTGGCCCAGATACGCAGTATTTT	CASSSTSGPDTQYF
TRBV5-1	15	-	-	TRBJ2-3	TGCGCCAGCAGCTATGACGGCGGGAGCACAGATACGCAGTATTTT	CASSYDGGSTDTQYF
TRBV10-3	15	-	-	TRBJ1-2	TGTGCCATCAGTGATTCTGGGAAGGGGAACTATGGCTACACCTTC	CAISDSGKGNYGYTF
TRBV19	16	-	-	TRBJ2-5	TGTGCCAGTAGCAAAACAGGGATCGGTGCGGGGGAGACCCAGTACTTC	CASSKTGIGAGETQYF
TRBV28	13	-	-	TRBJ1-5	TGTGCCAGCAGTTCCCCCTATATCTGGCCCCAGCATTTT	CASSSPYIWPQHF